The 5 T cell receptor beta chains given below trace back to one sample, sequenced in a study of blood T cell repertoires in COVID-19. Here immunoSEQ multiplex PCR was the method, and the copy in TCRdb shows in-frame clones only, minus some. The table lists under 350,000 clones, about 85% of them singletons. Sequencing was done on a sample of peripheral blood. The receptors come from a human donor in a cohort sampled during active COVID-19.

This clone was observed once. In DNA form, the CDR3 reads TGTGCCTGGGCTCGAGATCCGGGACTAGCGGGTACCTACGAGCAGTACTTC. Translated, it gives CAWARDPGLAGTYEQYF. V gene TRBV30 combines with J gene TRBJ2-7, with 12 positions matching TRBD2. Per the germline V gene, CDR1 is GTSNPN and CDR2 is SVGIG (reference sequence). This CDR3 region has 17 residues. With 5 bases clipped from V and 2 bases from J, the junction kept 13 bases outside the gene matches.

This chain uses TRBV4-1 with TRBJ2-1; TRBD2 matches 8 bases. Germline CDR1 MGHRA, CDR2 YSYEKL. Trimming at V came to 4 bases and at J to 5 bases, leaving 10 bases not matched to a gene. This CDR3 region has 16 residues. Here the CDR3 DNA reads TGCGCCAGCAGCCTCCTCTCGCGGACTAGCAACAATGAGCAGTTCTTC. Translated, it gives CASSLLSRTSNNEQFF.

The rearrangement uses TRBV29-1 and TRBJ2-7; 9 bases line up with TRBD2. CDR1 and CDR2 from the germline V gene are SQVTM and ANQGSEA. The CDR3 is 13 amino acids. V was pared by 2 bases and J by 6 bases, with 5 bases of the junction left unmatched. Here the CDR3 reads CSVERSLAGEQYF. The CDR3 DNA is TGCAGCGTTGAACGGTCACTAGCGGGCGAGCAGTACTTC.

The rearrangement uses TRBV6-4 and TRBJ2-2, with 7 nucleotides matching TRBD1. Unmatched junction bases numbered 7, after V lost 6 bases and J lost 6 bases. The CDR3 loop spans 14 amino acids. Germline lookup yields CDR1 MRHNA and CDR2 SNTAGT. CDR3 sequence reads: CASRRQGAAGELFF. The CDR3 DNA reads TGTGCCAGCAGGCGACAGGGAGCGGCCGGGGAGCTGTTTTTT.

The rearrangement joins TRBV9 to TRBJ2-1; D ambiguous. The germline V gene has CDR1 SGDLS and CDR2 YYNGEE. The V end was cut by 0 bases, the J end by 8 bases, with 3 bases between. This CDR3 comprises 11 residues. The DNA for the CDR3 is TGTGCCAGCAGCGTAGGAGATGAGCAGTTCTTC. Amino acid sequence: CASSVGDEQFF.